These 8 T cell receptor beta chains were all obtained from the same sample, sequenced in a study of blood T cell repertoires in COVID-19. Produced via immunoSEQ multiplex PCR; TCRdb's table is partial and in-frame only. This table has 95,000 to 150,000 clones, under 85% appearing once. The material sequenced was peripheral blood. Source of these receptors: a man in his 60s with acute or convalescent COVID-19.

V gene TRBV18 combines with J gene TRBJ2-7; 7 nucleotides agree with TRBD1. There are 14 residues in the CDR3. Germline assignment: CDR1 KGHSH and CDR2 LQKENI. The trim removed 0 bases at V and 7 bases at J, leaving 6 bases unmatched. CDR3 sequence reads: CASSPPLQGREQYF. The CDR3 DNA is TGTGCCAGCTCACCACCGTTACAGGGGAGAGAGCAGTACTTC. Full variable domain (remainder filled in from reference TRBV18 and TRBJ2-7): NAGVMQNPRHLVRRRGQEARLRCSPMKGHSHVYWYRQLPEEGLKFMVYLQKENIIDESGMPKERFSAEFPKEGPSILRIQQVVRGDSAAYFCASSPPLQGREQYFGPGTRLTVT.

The rearrangement joins TRBV5-1 to TRBJ2-7; TRBD2 aligns across 13 bases. The germline gives CDR1 SGHRS, CDR2 YFSETQ. With V trimmed by 5 bases and J by 2 bases, 4 bases remained unmatched. The CDR3 length is 15 residues. CDR3 nucleotide sequence: TGCGCCAGCAGACTAGCGGGAGGGCAGGCCTACGAGCAGTACTTC. It codes for CASRLAGGQAYEQYF.

This chain uses TRBV30 with TRBJ1-3; 8 bases are a match to TRBD1. This CDR3 is built from 16 residues. Germline CDR1 reads GTSNPN; CDR2 reads SVGIG (reference sequence). With V trimmed by 5 bases and J by 0 bases, 9 bases remained unmatched. The CDR3 loop is CAWDRGVTGSGNTIYF. CDR3 in DNA: TGTGCCTGGGACAGGGGCGTCACGGGCTCTGGAAACACCATATATTTT.

The chain carries TRBV28 and TRBJ1-2; 9 bases line up with TRBD1. Trimming at V came to 2 bases and at J to 8 bases, leaving 0 bases not matched to a gene. The CDR3 extends over 12 amino acids. Germline lookup yields CDR1 MDHEN and CDR2 SYDVKM. CDR3 sequence: CASSLGQGGYTF. Written as DNA, the CDR3 is TGTGCCAGCAGTTTAGGACAGGGGGGCTACACCTTC.

This chain uses TRBV1 with TRBJ2-3; TRBD2 is the table's D call and was not checked against the DNA. TRBV1 constitutes a pseudogene. The length of the CDR3 is 17 residues. CDR3 bases: TGCACCAGCAGCCATCCCCTAGCGGGAGGATGCACAGATACGCAGTATTTT. It specifies CTSSHPLAGGCTDTQYF.

The table lists this clone with a few counts. The V gene is TRBV15, the J gene TRBJ1-6; no clear D. The V and J ends lost 1 base and 9 bases respectively, with 7 bases between them. The CDR3 extends over 13 amino acids. The germline V gene encodes CDR1 LNHNV and CDR2 YYDKDF (reference sequence). CDR3 region: CATSRGRVSPLHF. Here the CDR3 DNA reads TGTGCCACCAGCAGAGGGAGGGTTTCACCCCTCCACTTT.

The chain combines TRBV28 with TRBJ2-7; D is unclear. Germline CDR1 MDHEN, CDR2 SYDVKM. The V end was cut by 5 bases, the J end by 5 bases, with 10 bases between. This CDR3 contains 12 residues. DNA of the CDR3: TGTGCCAGCAGTCTTACGAGGAACGAGCAGTACTTC. The encoded protein is CASSLTRNEQYF.

This rearrangement joins TRBV9 to TRBJ1-2; unclear D gene. Germline V gene sequence: CDR1 SGDLS, CDR2 YYNGEE. CDR3 length: 13 amino acids. Deletions cut 0 bases from V and 7 bases from J, with 10 bases between. The DNA for the CDR3 is TGTGCCAGCAGCGTAGATTGGGGAGGTGGCTACACCTTC. It yields the protein CASSVDWGGGYTF.